Shown below are 26 T cell receptor beta chains from a single sample sequenced in a study of T-cell reconstitution after alpha-beta-depleted transplantation in children. TCRbeta library preparation incorporated unique molecular identifiers. Each CDR3 protein is one row after TCRdb ran MiXCR on the PCR reads. The sample lists about 230,000 distinct CDR3 sequences; roughly a tenth were seen once. Material: PBMCs from the stem cell graft donor, obtained from the stem cell graft. These receptors originate from a human donor who donated a stem cell graft to a child with acute lymphoblastic leukemia.

This clonotype was observed many times. The chain employs TRBV11-2 and TRBJ1-1; D uncertain. This CDR3 is 13 amino acids long. Germline lookup yields CDR1 SGHAT and CDR2 FQNNGV. V was trimmed by 5 bases and J by 6 bases, leaving 13 bases between them. CDR3 DNA sequence: TGTGCCAGCAGCCCCCGAATTTGGGCTGAAGCTTTCTTT. This translates into CASSPRIWAEAFF.

This clonotype has a count of ten or more. V gene TRBV20-1 combines with J gene TRBJ1-1, with TRBD1 matching over 8 bases. This CDR3 comprises 15 residues. The junction had 10 bases not matched to a gene; V was cut back by 1 base and J by 6 bases. Germline values: CDR1 DFQATT, CDR2 SNEGSKA (reference sequence). The CDR3 DNA reads as TGCAGTGCTAGAGGGGACAGGCGGGCGGGGGCTGAAGCTTTCTTT. Translated: CSARGDRRAGAEAFF.

In this sample, this clonotype is medium-sized. The rearrangement uses TRBV5-1 and TRBJ1-1; D is ambiguous. The CDR3 spans 14 residues. Trimming cost V 0 bases and J 1 base, with 7 bases left between them. CDR1 and CDR2 from the germline V gene are SGHRS and YFSETQ. The CDR3 nucleotides read TGCGCCAGCAGCTTGGCCCCGGGGAACACTGAAGCTTTCTTT. Its protein is CASSLAPGNTEAFF.

The table lists this clonotype with many counts. The CDR3 sequence is CASSLSGGSTGELFF. The CDR3 DNA is TGCGCCAGCAGCTTGAGCGGGGGGTCGACCGGGGAGCTGTTTTTT. The chain links TRBV5-1 to TRBJ2-2, with 9 bases aligning to TRBD2. In germline, CDR1 is SGHRS, CDR2 YFSETQ. The junction had 3 bases not matched to a gene; V was cut back by 1 base and J by 5 bases. The length of the CDR3 is 15 residues.

This chain connects TRBV4-2 to TRBJ2-2; 9 bases map to TRBD1. Germline CDR1 and CDR2: LGHNA and YNFKEQ. CDR3 length: 17 amino acids. With 6 bases clipped from V and 4 bases from J, the junction kept 12 bases outside the gene matches. The CDR3 protein is CASRINAGTGITGELFF. The DNA of the CDR3 is TGTGCCAGCAGAATCAACGCCGGGACAGGGATCACCGGGGAGCTGTTTTTT.

This clonotype was observed a handful of times. The CDR3 loop reads CSAISGASRADTQYF. DNA of the CDR3: TGCAGTGCTATTTCGGGGGCTAGCAGGGCAGATACGCAGTATTTT. V and J are TRBV20-1 and TRBJ2-3, with D possibly being TRBD1 or TRBD2 (6 bases each). The ends were cut back, 4 bases at V and 4 bases at J, with 18 bases in the middle. Per the germline V gene, CDR1 is DFQATT and CDR2 is SNEGSKA (reference sequence). This CDR3 has 15 amino acids.

This clonotype has more than one count but fewer than ten. This chain uses TRBV5-1 with TRBJ2-1; D is uncertain. V lost 0 bases to trimming and J lost 5 bases, with 12 bases between them. The CDR3 covers 15 residues. Germline values: CDR1 SGHRS, CDR2 YFSETQ. CDR3 protein: CASSLVGGTNNEQFF. The CDR3 nucleotides read TGCGCCAGCAGCTTGGTAGGCGGTACCAACAATGAGCAGTTCTTC. The whole variable domain, filled in from reference TRBV5-1 and TRBJ2-1, reads KAGVTQTPRYLIKTRGQQVTLSCSPISGHRSVSWYQQTPGQGLQFLFEYFSETQRNKGNFPGRFSGRQFSNSRSEMNVSTLELGDSALYLCASSLVGGTNNEQFFGPGTRLTVL.

This clonotype has more than one count but fewer than ten. V and J are TRBV20-1 and TRBJ2-7; 9 nucleotides align to TRBD1. Trimming cost V 0 bases and J 2 bases; bases outside gene matches: 5. This CDR3 region has 15 residues. Germline V gene lookup returns CDR1 DFQATT and CDR2 SNEGSKA (reference sequence). In DNA form, the CDR3 reads TGCAGTGCTAGAGATCGGACAGGGGTCACCTACGAGCAGTACTTC. It specifies CSARDRTGVTYEQYF.

In this sample, this clonotype turned up many times. The chain carries TRBV20-1 and TRBJ1-1; D is unresolved. The CDR3 totals 10 residues. Trimming pared 6 bases from V and 11 bases from J, leaving 13 bases between. The germline CDR1 and CDR2 sequences are DFQATT and SNEGSKA (reference sequence). The CDR3 is CSAAINGAFF. CDR3 DNA sequence: TGCAGTGCCGCTATAAATGGGGCTTTCTTT.

This clonotype was detected many times. The V call is TRBV12-3 or TRBV12-4, the J call TRBJ2-1, with a weak D call TRBD1 (5 bases). The V gene lost 2 bases and the J gene lost 8 bases, with 10 bases spanning the gap. There are 13 residues in the CDR3. CDR3 in amino acids: CASSLSRTHEQFF. In DNA, the CDR3 is TGTGCCAGCAGTTTAAGCAGGACACATGAGCAGTTCTTC.

A few counts support this clonotype. V gene TRBV7-7 combines with J gene TRBJ2-5; weak D call: TRBD2 (7 bases). Germline CDR1 SSHAT, CDR2 FNYEAQ (reference sequence). Between the trimmed V and J ends, which lost 1 base and 2 bases, there was a span of 14 bases. This CDR3 has 16 amino acids. For the CDR3, the DNA is TGTGCCAGCAGCTTAGGGGCGGGGGCCCTTCAAGAGACCCAGTACTTC. Translating it yields CASSLGAGALQETQYF.

The rearrangement joins TRBV6-5 to TRBJ1-5; unclear D gene. Germline CDR1 reads MNHEY; CDR2 reads SVGAGI. There are 13 residues in the CDR3. Trimming left V 2 bases short and J 5 bases short, with 7 bases between. CDR3 sequence: CASSYHRDQPQHF. CDR3 bases: TGTGCCAGCAGTTACCACCGGGATCAGCCCCAGCATTTT.

The chain is built from TRBV7-6 and TRBJ2-7, with TRBD2 as a possible D gene (6 bases). CDR1 is SGHVS and CDR2 is FNYEAQ in the germline V gene. V dropped 5 bases and J dropped 2 bases, with 16 bases sitting between them. The CDR3 covers 15 residues. Here the CDR3 DNA reads TGTGCCAGCAGCCGGGGGAACATTTCCCCCTACGAGCAGTACTTC. Encoded protein: CASSRGNISPYEQYF.

This clonotype was detected only a few times. The chain carries TRBV6-5 and TRBJ2-7; 11 bases line up with TRBD1. The J segment lost 5 bases and the V segment lost 4 bases, leaving 10 bases of the junction unmatched. Germline CDR1 MNHEY, CDR2 SVGAGI. The CDR3 is 16 residues long. CDR3 protein: CASSLTTDRGLHEQYF. CDR3 nucleotide sequence: TGTGCCAGCAGTTTAACTACGGACAGGGGGCTTCACGAGCAGTACTTC.

This clonotype turned up a few times. The chain combines TRBV4-1 with TRBJ1-5, with D perhaps matching TRBD1 (5 bases). The V gene's germline CDR1 is MGHRA and CDR2 YSYEKL. The CDR3 is 17 amino acids. Trimming removed 0 bases from V and 3 bases from J, with 15 bases in between. The CDR3 nucleotides read TGCGCCAGCAGCCAAGATCTCTGGGACGGCTCCAATCAGCCCCAGCATTTT. The encoded protein is CASSQDLWDGSNQPQHF.

This clonotype has at least ten counts. The rearrangement joins TRBV4-1 to TRBJ1-6; no clear D gene. Germline lookup yields CDR1 MGHRA and CDR2 YSYEKL. The germline V and J ends were trimmed by 1 base and 6 bases, with 4 bases remaining between them. The CDR3 runs to 13 residues. Here the CDR3 reads CASSQVINSPLHF. CDR3 nucleotides: TGCGCCAGCAGCCAAGTCATTAATTCACCCCTCCACTTT.

This clonotype was counted a few times. The chain carries TRBV7-9 and TRBJ1-4; D is possibly TRBD1 (5 bases). The V gene lost 5 bases and the J gene lost 6 bases, with 13 bases spanning the gap. The germline CDR1 and CDR2 sequences are SEHNR and FQNEAQ (reference sequence). CDR3 length: 14 amino acids. Here the CDR3 DNA reads TGTGCCAGCAGCACCCTGGGGACGGATGAAAAACTGTTTTTT. Its protein is CASSTLGTDEKLFF.

This clonotype came up a few times. The chain couples TRBV11-2 to TRBJ2-3, with TRBD2 as a possible D gene (6 bases). The CDR3 extends over 15 amino acids. Trimming left V 3 bases short and J 5 bases short, with 15 bases between. Germline assignment: CDR1 SGHAT and CDR2 FQNNGV. CDR3 coding DNA: TGTGCCAGCAGCTTCGCCCCGACTAGGGGAGATACGCAGTATTTT. Protein: CASSFAPTRGDTQYF.

This clonotype appeared many times. V and J are TRBV25-1 and TRBJ1-2, with 8 nucleotides matching TRBD1. This CDR3 is built from 15 residues. Trimming at V came to 3 bases and at J to 4 bases, leaving 7 bases not matched to a gene. Germline assignment: CDR1 MGHDK and CDR2 SYGVNS. The CDR3 spells CASSETGTGAYGYTF. The DNA of the CDR3 is TGTGCCAGCAGTGAGACGGGGACAGGTGCCTATGGCTACACCTTC.

In its sample, this clonotype was seen many times. This chain links TRBV5-1 with TRBJ1-1, with D perhaps matching TRBD1 (5 bases). The CDR3 is 13 residues long. Germline V gene sequence: CDR1 SGHRS, CDR2 YFSETQ. V was clipped by 0 bases and J by 4 bases, with 7 bases between them. CDR3 sequence: CASSLDRTTEAFF. The DNA of the CDR3 is TGCGCCAGCAGCTTGGACAGGACCACTGAAGCTTTCTTT.

This clonotype came up many times. The rearrangement joins TRBV5-1 to TRBJ1-1; D possibly corresponds to TRBD1 (6 bases). This CDR3 has 17 residues. Germline assignment: CDR1 SGHRS and CDR2 YFSETQ. The V and J ends lost 4 bases and 0 bases respectively, with 19 bases between them. CDR3 residues: CASSMAQDSFMNTEAFF. The CDR3 DNA reads TGCGCCAGCAGCATGGCCCAGGACAGCTTCATGAACACTGAAGCTTTCTTT.

This clonotype was seen more than once but under ten times. The genes are TRBV20-1 and TRBJ2-7; 7 bases match TRBD1. V gave up 6 bases and J gave up 0 bases; unmatched junction bases: 5. CDR1 and CDR2 from the germline V gene are DFQATT and SNEGSKA (reference sequence). The CDR3 covers 13 residues. The CDR3 is CSASTGSSYEQYF. In DNA, the CDR3 is TGCAGTGCATCGACAGGGAGCTCCTACGAGCAGTACTTC.

This clonotype was found many times. This sequence joins TRBV29-1 and TRBJ2-2; D ambiguous. The V gene lost 2 bases and the J gene lost 2 bases, with 6 bases spanning the gap. CDR3 length: 13 amino acids. Germline CDR1 reads SQVTM; CDR2 reads ANQGSEA. The CDR3 spells CSVEFDNTGELFF. For the CDR3, the DNA is TGCAGCGTTGAATTTGATAACACCGGGGAGCTGTTTTTT.

The V call is TRBV6-2 or TRBV6-3, the J call TRBJ1-1; D unresolved. The CDR3 has 14 amino acids. With 4 bases removed from V and 4 bases from J, the gap between germline ends came to 13 bases. Germline V gene sequence: CDR1 MNHEY, CDR2 SVGEGT. The CDR3 sequence: CASSSSPEGTEAFF. In DNA form, the CDR3 reads TGTGCCAGCAGTTCCAGCCCGGAGGGCACTGAAGCTTTCTTT.

The chain has TRBV5-5 and TRBJ2-3, with D maybe TRBD1 (5 bases). Trimming removed 4 bases from V and 4 bases from J, with 13 bases in between. CDR3 length: 14 amino acids. Per the germline V gene, CDR1 is SGHKS and CDR2 is YYEKEE (reference sequence). This chain's CDR3 is CASSARVGADTQYF. In DNA form, the CDR3 reads TGTGCCAGCAGCGCCAGGGTAGGCGCAGATACGCAGTATTTT.

This clonotype was observed a few times. The gene calls are TRBV5-1 and TRBJ2-2; D ambiguous. The V gene lost 1 base and the J gene lost 8 bases, with 9 bases spanning the gap. CDR3 length equals 13 residues. Per the germline V gene, CDR1 is SGHRS and CDR2 is YFSETQ. The CDR3 here is CASSLTPTGELFF. The CDR3 DNA reads TGCGCCAGCAGCTTGACTCCCACGGGGGAGCTGTTTTTT.